This T cell receptor beta chain was sequenced for a study of shared clonotypes between healthy human individuals. Study conclusions and caveats: Generally, naive subsets (rather than memory subsets) showed larger estimated richness. Non-shared clonotypes were found to have lower generation probabilities than the clonotypes that were shared by all four of the sorted-subset donors.

Profiled with immunoSEQ multiplex PCR; TCRdb holds only in-frame clones, not every one. The table lists 2,500,000 or so clones, roughly 93% of them singletons. With regard to this clone: Its antigen is still unknown.

Sequenced input: naive CD4+ T cells from PBMCs. Documented subset: CD45RA+ positively selected. The receptor was derived from a man between 18 and 29 years old in good health. Some clones in this sample may be carry-over from other donors' samples.

The DNA for the CDR3 is TGTGCCACCAGCGTCCACGGTCGGGAGCTGTTTTTT. Its protein product is CATSVHGRELFF. The chain is built from TRBV15 and TRBJ2-2; D unresolved. V was shortened by 5 bases and J by 9 bases, with 10 bases between the two germline ends. This CDR3 comprises 12 residues. CDR1 is LNHNV, CDR2 YYDKDF, per germline (reference sequence).